Sequencing of this T cell receptor beta chain was carried out in a study of radiotherapy plus CTLA-4 blockade in lung cancer (dated by TCRdb to 2016 to 2018). For the wider study: Among enrolled patients, about 17% had an objective response and about 30% reached disease control. The full study reports these points: The strongest predictors of response, as reported, were early dynamic changes in blood T cell clones along with a rise in serum interferon-beta after radiation. TCR clones derived from tumors expanded in peripheral blood after treatment with radiotherapy and ipilimumab.

Measured from the cysteine to the phenylalanine, the CDR3 is 14 residues long. The retained sequence is limited to the CDR3, 42 bases, with the frame set at the first base. In the germline V gene (reference sequence), CDR1 corresponds to LNHDA and CDR2 to SQIVND. Trimming at the junction amounts to 7 bases on V and 6 bases on J, and the germline ends lie 17 bases apart. The study tested focal radiation therapy combined with CTLA-4 blockade (ipilimumab) in patients with chemo-refractory metastatic non-small-cell lung cancer. To note about this clone: Its antigen specificity is not known. No qualities accompany the bases; no much larger clone lies one base away.

The library was made by the immunoSEQ multiplex PCR assay. The clones in this table, taken by TCRdb from immuneACCESS, are in-frame only. Not every clone is retained; where verified, under half of the shortfall comes from an unresolved V gene, and the cause of the rest is unknown. The sample table lists approximately 28,000 clones, approximately 80% of them with a count of one. 16% of the sample rests with the top ten. The rearrangement combines TRBV19 with TRBJ2-3; the D gene cannot be resolved reliably. The clonotype was recovered from a human donor with non-small cell lung cancer that progressed on radiotherapy plus ipilimumab. The material was peripheral blood, obtained from a patient treated with radiotherapy plus ipilimumab. At the DNA level, the sequence is TGTGCCAGTACCGCCCGGGCCCCCTGGGATACGCAGTATTTT. This codes for CASTARAPWDTQYF.